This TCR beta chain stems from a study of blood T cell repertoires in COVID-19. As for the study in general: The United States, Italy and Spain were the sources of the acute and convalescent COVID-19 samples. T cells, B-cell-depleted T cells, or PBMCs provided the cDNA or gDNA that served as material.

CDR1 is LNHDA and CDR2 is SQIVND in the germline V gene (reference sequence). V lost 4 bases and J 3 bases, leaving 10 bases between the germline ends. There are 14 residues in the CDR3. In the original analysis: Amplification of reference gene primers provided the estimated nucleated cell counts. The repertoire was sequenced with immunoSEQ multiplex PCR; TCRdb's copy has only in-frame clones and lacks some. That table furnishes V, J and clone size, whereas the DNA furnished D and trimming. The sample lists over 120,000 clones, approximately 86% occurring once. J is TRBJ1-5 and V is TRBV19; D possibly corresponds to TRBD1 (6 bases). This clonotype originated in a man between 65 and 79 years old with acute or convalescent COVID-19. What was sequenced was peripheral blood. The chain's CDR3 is CASSTGQNNQPQHF. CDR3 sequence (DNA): TGTGCCAGTAGTACCGGACAGAACAATCAGCCCCAGCATTTT.